These 5 T cell receptor beta chains came from one sample sequenced in a study of blood T cells in healthy people across ages (dated by TCRdb to between 2015 and 2017). The protocol used for the library was 5' RACE. TCRdb shows the sequencer as Illumina HiSeq 2500. A second about 7 to 12 cycle PCR used a sample-barcoded 5' primer and a J-beta primer mix. TCRdb ran its own pipeline on the public reads, namely fastp trimming at Q25 and MiXCR clone calling, and kept in-frame beta chains. For every CDR3 protein sequence, its rows merge into one entry that carries the most common genes and DNA. This sample is represented by 1.5 million to 2 million distinct CDR3 sequences; roughly 32% of them were singletons. The ten largest clones take up around 11% of the sample. The sample consisted of blood. These receptors all stem from a woman aged 30 to 39 in good health.

This chain links TRBV12-3 or TRBV12-4 with TRBJ2-1, with TRBD2 matching 11 bases. After removal of 2 bases from V and 8 bases from J, the junction contained 2 bases not matched to a gene. This CDR3 is 14 amino acids long. CDR3 in DNA: TGTGCCAGCAGTTTAACTAGCGGGGGCGATGAGCAGTTCTTC. It translates to CASSLTSGGDEQFF.

The chain combines TRBV12-3 or TRBV12-4 with TRBJ1-1, with D unresolved. The V end lost 7 bases, the J end lost 1 base, and 7 bases lay between the germline ends. The CDR3 length is 12 residues. The CDR3 nucleotides are TGTGCCAGCATTCTCGGGAACACTGAAGCTTTCTTT. Amino acids: CASILGNTEAFF.

The chain combines TRBV18 with TRBJ2-1; D call uncertain. Per the germline V gene, CDR1 is KGHSH and CDR2 is LQKENI. The CDR3 runs to 13 residues. The V end lost 3 bases, the J end lost 4 bases, and 7 bases lay between the germline ends. The CDR3 nucleotides are TGTGCCAGCTCACCCGACATGTACAATGAGCAGTTCTTC. Translated: CASSPDMYNEQFF.

This clonotype has only a few counts. The chain is built from TRBV3-1 and TRBJ2-7, with TRBD2 identical over 7 bases. After removal of 2 bases from V and 1 base from J, the junction contained 2 bases not matched to a gene. This CDR3 region has 14 residues. The germline gives CDR1 LGHDT, CDR2 YNNKEL (reference sequence). The CDR3 DNA is TGTGCCAGCAGCCAATCCGGGGGGTCCTACGAGCAGTACTTC. It specifies CASSQSGGSYEQYF.

The genes are TRBV5-1 and TRBJ2-1; no clear D. The CDR3 has 14 amino acids. The V gene's germline CDR1 is SGHRS and CDR2 YFSETQ. Between the trimmed V and J ends, which lost 0 bases and 3 bases, there was a span of 7 bases. In nucleotides, the CDR3 is TGCGCCAGCAGCTTGGCCTCGGACTACAATGAGCAGTTCTTC. Translation: CASSLASDYNEQFF.